Listed below are T cell receptor beta chains from one sample, sequenced in a study of T cell repertoires in ileal Crohn's disease. Assay: immunoSEQ multiplex PCR; the TCRdb copy retains only in-frame clones and omits some. In the table there are fewer than 6,500 clones, around 79% of which are singletons. The sample consisted of ileal tissue. The source is an adult with Crohn's disease. Both conserved end residues are part of each CDR3. D genes are given only for firm matches. Not all rows give a size; the values are once, few, many and, for expanded clones, a class.

D	V	size	J	CDR3	DNA
NA	TRBV6-4	NA	TRBJ2-3	CASSDSTGTQYF	TGTGCCAGCAGTGACTCAACGGGTACGCAGTATTTT
NA	TRBV19	once	TRBJ1-2	CASNPGGSYGYTF	TGTGCCAGTAACCCCGGGGGGAGCTATGGCTACACCTTC
NA	TRBV9	NA	TRBJ1-1	CASSVAKGGSTEAFF	TGTGCCAGCAGCGTAGCTAAAGGGGGAAGCACTGAAGCTTTCTTT
TRBD1	TRBV6-6	NA	TRBJ2-3	CASSRGRASTDTQYF	TGTGCCAGCAGTAGGGGGCGGGCTAGCACAGATACGCAGTATTTT
NA	TRBV2	NA	TRBJ2-7	CASSPKVEIRYF	TGTGCCAGCAGTCCGAAGGTGGAAATTCGGTACTTC
TRBD2	TRBV30	NA	TRBJ2-1	CAWSGGRDNEQFF	TGTGCCTGGAGTGGCGGGAGGGACAATGAGCAGTTCTTC
NA	TRBV7-2	NA	TRBJ2-3	CASSPRGASDTQYF	TGTGCCAGCAGCCCCCGGGGGGCCTCCGATACGCAGTATTTT
NA	TRBV19	NA	TRBJ2-2	CASSRRDSLTGELFF	TGTGCCAGTAGTCGGCGGGACAGCCTCACCGGGGAGCTGTTTTTT
NA	TRBV13	NA	TRBJ1-6	CASSLEGTARLNSPLHF	TGTGCCAGCAGCTTAGAGGGGACGGCACGATTGAATTCACCCCTCCACTTT
NA	TRBV5-6	NA	TRBJ2-2	CASSLNLLGTGELFF	TGTGCCAGCAGCTTGAACCTACTCGGCACCGGGGAGCTGTTTTTT
NA	TRBV11-2	NA	TRBJ1-6	CASSLEALAPLHF	TGTGCCAGCAGCTTAGAGGCTTTGGCACCCCTCCACTTT
NA	TRBV30	once	TRBJ1-2	CAWSFGRGGYTF	TGTGCCTGGAGTTTCGGCAGGGGAGGCTACACCTTC
TRBD1	TRBV10-3	NA	TRBJ2-1	CAISPGQNYNEQFF	TGTGCCATCAGTCCGGGACAGAACTACAATGAGCAGTTCTTC
TRBD1	TRBV7-9	NA	TRBJ1-5	CASSLMGQTNQPQHF	TGTGCCAGCAGCTTAATGGGACAGACCAATCAGCCCCAGCATTTT
NA	TRBV27	NA	TRBJ2-2	CASSLYTGNTGELFF	TGTGCCAGCAGTTTATATACAGGGAATACCGGGGAGCTGTTTTTT
NA	TRBV10-3	NA	TRBJ2-2	CAIRRESTGELFF	TGTGCCATCAGGAGGGAGTCCACCGGGGAGCTGTTTTTT
NA	TRBV5-1	NA	TRBJ1-1	CASSFSGTSNTEAFF	TGCGCCAGCAGCTTTTCTGGGACATCGAACACTGAAGCTTTCTTT
NA	TRBV9	NA	TRBJ2-1	CASSVVWQGEYNEQFF	TGTGCCAGCAGCGTAGTTTGGCAGGGAGAATACAATGAGCAGTTCTTC
NA	TRBV6-5	NA	TRBJ1-2	CASSSLAGLGYGYTF	TGTGCCAGCAGTTCGTTGGCGGGGCTCGGCTATGGCTACACCTTC
NA	TRBV13	NA	TRBJ2-2	CASSPSSGPNTGELFF	TGTGCCAGCAGCCCTTCGAGTGGCCCGAACACCGGGGAGCTGTTTTTT
NA	TRBV7-2	once	TRBJ1-1	CASSLEPGGMNTEAFF	TGTGCCAGCAGCTTAGAACCGGGGGGGATGAACACTGAAGCTTTCTTT
TRBD2	TRBV7-3	few	TRBJ2-7	CASSLGRAPYEQYF	TGTGCCAGCAGCTTAGGGAGGGCCCCCTACGAGCAGTACTTC
TRBD1	TRBV29-1	NA	TRBJ1-1	CSSTRDSMNTEAFF	TGCAGCTCAACCCGGGACAGCATGAACACTGAAGCTTTCTTT
NA	TRBV2	NA	TRBJ1-1	CASSSGEAFF	TGTGCCAGCAGTTCGGGGGAAGCTTTCTTT
TRBD1	TRBV5-4	NA	TRBJ2-1	CASSPDRRFNEQFF	TGTGCCAGCAGCCCGGACAGGCGCTTCAATGAGCAGTTCTTC
TRBD1	TRBV5-8	NA	TRBJ1-6	CASSGQGYYNSPLHF	TGTGCCAGCAGCGGACAGGGGTACTATAATTCACCCCTCCACTTT
NA	TRBV29-1	NA	TRBJ2-3	CSVGSPQDGTDTQYF	TGCAGCGTTGGATCCCCCCAGGACGGTACAGATACGCAGTATTTT
TRBD2	TRBV6-5	NA	TRBJ2-3	CATGGLTSTDTQYF	TGTGCCACCGGGGGGTTAACTAGCACAGATACGCAGTATTTT
NA	TRBV4-3	NA	TRBJ2-7	CASSQLVGRYEQYF	TGCGCCAGCAGCCAACTGGTCGGACGTTACGAGCAGTACTTC
NA	TRBV19	NA	TRBJ2-2	CASRERNTGELFF	TGTGCCAGTAGAGAACGGAACACCGGGGAGCTGTTTTTT
TRBD2	TRBV4-1	once	TRBJ2-7	CASSQVGASGTGEQYF	TGCGCCAGCAGCCAAGTAGGCGCTAGCGGGACGGGCGAGCAGTACTTC
TRBD1	TRBV19	NA	TRBJ1-2	CASSMAGQVLDGYTF	TGTGCCAGTAGTATGGCGGGACAGGTTCTGGATGGCTACACCTTC
TRBD2	TRBV4-2	NA	TRBJ2-1	CASSQETSGSYNEQFF	TGTGCCAGCAGCCAAGAGACTAGCGGCTCCTACAATGAGCAGTTCTTC
NA	TRBV29-1	large	TRBJ1-1	CSVPGLINTEAFF	TGCAGCGTTCCGGGACTGATTAACACTGAAGCTTTCTTT
NA	TRBV11-1	few	TRBJ2-2	CASSFLDTGELFF	TGTGCCAGCAGCTTTCTGGACACCGGGGAGCTGTTTTTT
TRBD1	TRBV27	once	TRBJ2-2	CASLPFSGTGYTGELFF	TGTGCCAGCCTGCCCTTCTCCGGGACAGGGTACACCGGGGAGCTGTTTTTT
NA	TRBV5-6	NA	TRBJ2-7	CASSGGGWQTYEQYF	TGTGCCAGCAGCGGGGGAGGATGGCAGACCTACGAGCAGTACTTC